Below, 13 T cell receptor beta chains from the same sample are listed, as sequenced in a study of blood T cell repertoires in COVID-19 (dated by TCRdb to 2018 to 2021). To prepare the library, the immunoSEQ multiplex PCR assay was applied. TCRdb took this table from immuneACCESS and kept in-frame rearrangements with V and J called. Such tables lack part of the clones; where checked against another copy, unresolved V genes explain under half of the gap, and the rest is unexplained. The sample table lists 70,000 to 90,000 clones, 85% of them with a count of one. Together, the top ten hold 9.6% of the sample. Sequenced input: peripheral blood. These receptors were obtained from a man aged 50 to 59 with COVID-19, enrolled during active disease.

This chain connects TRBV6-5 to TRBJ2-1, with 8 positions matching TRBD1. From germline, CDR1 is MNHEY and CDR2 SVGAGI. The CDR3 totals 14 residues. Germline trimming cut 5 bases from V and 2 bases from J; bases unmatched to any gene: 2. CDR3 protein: CASSPGQAYNEQFF. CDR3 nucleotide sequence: TGTGCCAGCAGTCCGGGACAGGCCTACAATGAGCAGTTCTTC.

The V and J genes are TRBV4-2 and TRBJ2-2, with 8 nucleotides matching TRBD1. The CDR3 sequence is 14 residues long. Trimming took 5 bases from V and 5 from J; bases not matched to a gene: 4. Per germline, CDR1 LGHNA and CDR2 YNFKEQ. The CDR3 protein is CASSSTGGTGELFF. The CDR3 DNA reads TGTGCCAGCAGCTCCACAGGGGGTACCGGGGAGCTGTTTTTT.

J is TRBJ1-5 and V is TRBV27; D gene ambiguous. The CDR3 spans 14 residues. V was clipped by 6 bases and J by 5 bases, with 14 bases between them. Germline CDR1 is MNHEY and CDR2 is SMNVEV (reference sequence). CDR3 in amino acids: CASRNQEMDQPQHF. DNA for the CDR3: TGTGCCAGCAGGAACCAGGAAATGGATCAGCCCCAGCATTTT.

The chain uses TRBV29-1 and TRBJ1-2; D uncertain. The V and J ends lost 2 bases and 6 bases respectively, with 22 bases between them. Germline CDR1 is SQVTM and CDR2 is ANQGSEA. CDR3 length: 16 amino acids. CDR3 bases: TGCAGCGTTGAAACCCCCACACAGCGGAGACCTCATGGCTACACCTTC. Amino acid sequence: CSVETPTQRRPHGYTF.

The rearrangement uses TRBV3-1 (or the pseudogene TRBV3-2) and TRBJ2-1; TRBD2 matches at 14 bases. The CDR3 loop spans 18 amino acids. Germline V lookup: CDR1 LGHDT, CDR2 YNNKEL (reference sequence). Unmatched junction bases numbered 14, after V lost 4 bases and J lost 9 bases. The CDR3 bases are TGTGCCAGCAGCCGTCCCGGGACTAGCGGGAGACCACACGGTGAGCAGTTCTTC. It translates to CASSRPGTSGRPHGEQFF.

The CDR3 DNA is TGTGCCAGCAGACAGGGGTCGCGGAGTACTGAAGCTTTCTTT. This translates into CASRQGSRSTEAFF. The chain couples TRBV28 to TRBJ1-1; 7 nucleotides match TRBD1. The CDR3 is 14 amino acids. Germline CDR1 is MDHEN and CDR2 is SYDVKM. V gave up 6 bases and J gave up 5 bases; unmatched junction bases: 9.

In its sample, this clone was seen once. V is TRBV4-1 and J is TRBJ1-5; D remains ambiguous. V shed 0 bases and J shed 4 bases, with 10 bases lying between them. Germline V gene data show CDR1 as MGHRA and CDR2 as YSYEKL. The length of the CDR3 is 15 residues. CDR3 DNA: TGCGCCAGCAGCCAAGATCCCGTCCCTAATCAGCCCCAGCATTTT. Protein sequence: CASSQDPVPNQPQHF.

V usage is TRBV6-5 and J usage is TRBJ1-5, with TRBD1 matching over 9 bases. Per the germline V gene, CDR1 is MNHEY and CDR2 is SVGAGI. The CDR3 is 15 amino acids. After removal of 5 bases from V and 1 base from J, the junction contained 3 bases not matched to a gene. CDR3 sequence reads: CASSLDRGSNQPQHF. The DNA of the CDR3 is TGTGCCAGCAGTCTGGACAGGGGCAGCAATCAGCCCCAGCATTTT.

CDR3 protein: CASSPPFREGETQYF. The CDR3, as DNA: TGTGCCAGCAGCCCCCCTTTTCGGGAAGGAGAGACCCAGTACTTC. The chain employs TRBV7-9 and TRBJ2-5, with D tentatively TRBD2 (5 bases). Between the trimmed V and J ends, which lost 5 bases and 4 bases, there was a span of 17 bases. The CDR3 covers 15 residues. Per the germline V gene, CDR1 is SEHNR and CDR2 is FQNEAQ (reference sequence).

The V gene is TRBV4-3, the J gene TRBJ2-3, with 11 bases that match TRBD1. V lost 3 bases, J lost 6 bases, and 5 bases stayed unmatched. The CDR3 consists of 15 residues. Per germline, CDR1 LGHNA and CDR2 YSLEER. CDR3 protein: CASSHSGTGGDTQYF. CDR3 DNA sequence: TGCGCCAGCAGCCATTCAGGGACAGGGGGGGATACGCAGTATTTT.

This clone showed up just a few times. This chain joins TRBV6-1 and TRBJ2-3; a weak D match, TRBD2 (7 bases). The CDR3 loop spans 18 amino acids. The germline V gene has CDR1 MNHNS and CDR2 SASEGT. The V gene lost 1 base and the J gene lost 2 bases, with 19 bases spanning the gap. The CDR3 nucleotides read TGTGCCAGCAGTGAAGTAGTGGAGGGGGGGGGACACACAGATACGCAGTATTTT. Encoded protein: CASSEVVEGGGHTDTQYF.

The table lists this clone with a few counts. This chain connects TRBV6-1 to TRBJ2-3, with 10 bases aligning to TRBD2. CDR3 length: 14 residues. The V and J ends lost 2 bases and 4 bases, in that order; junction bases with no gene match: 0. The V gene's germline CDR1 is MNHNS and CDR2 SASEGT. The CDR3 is CASSELAGADTQYF. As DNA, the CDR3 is TGTGCCAGCAGTGAACTAGCGGGAGCAGATACGCAGTATTTT.

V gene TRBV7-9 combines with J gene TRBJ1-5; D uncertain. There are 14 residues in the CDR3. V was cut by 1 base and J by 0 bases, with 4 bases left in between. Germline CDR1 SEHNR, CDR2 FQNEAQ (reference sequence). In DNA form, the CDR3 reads TGTGCCAGCAGCTTAGACTATAGCAATCAGCCCCAGCATTTT. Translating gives CASSLDYSNQPQHF.